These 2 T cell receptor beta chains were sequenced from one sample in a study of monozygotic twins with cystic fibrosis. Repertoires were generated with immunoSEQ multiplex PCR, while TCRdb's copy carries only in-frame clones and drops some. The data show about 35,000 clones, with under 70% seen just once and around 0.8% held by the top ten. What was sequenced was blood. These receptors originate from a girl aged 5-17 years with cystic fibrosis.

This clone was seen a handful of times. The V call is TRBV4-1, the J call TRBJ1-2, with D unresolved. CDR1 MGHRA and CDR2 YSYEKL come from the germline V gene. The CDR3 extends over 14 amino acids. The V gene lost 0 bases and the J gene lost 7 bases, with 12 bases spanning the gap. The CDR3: CASSQETGVGGYTF. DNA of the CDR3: TGCGCCAGCAGCCAAGAGACGGGTGTTGGTGGCTACACCTTC.

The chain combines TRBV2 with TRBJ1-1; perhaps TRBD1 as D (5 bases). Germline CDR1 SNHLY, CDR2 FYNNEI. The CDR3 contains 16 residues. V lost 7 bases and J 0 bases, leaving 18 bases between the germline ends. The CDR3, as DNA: TGTGCCAGCACCCTGCCCCGGGGCAGGTTGAACACTGAAGCTTTCTTT. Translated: CASTLPRGRLNTEAFF.